One and the same sample provided the 3 T cell receptor beta chains below, sequenced in a study of blood T cells in healthy people across ages. It was with a sample-barcoded 5' primer and a J-beta primer mix that a second PCR of roughly 7 to 12 cycles was run. Via MiXCR, TCRdb re-called the 5' RACE reads, giving one row per CDR3 protein. The top ten clones hold 25% to 35% of a sample with 800,000 to 900,000 distinct CDR3 sequences, about 62% of them seen once. The sample was blood. These receptors were obtained from a man younger than 40 in good health.

In its sample, this clonotype was seen a few times. The chain uses TRBV4-2 and TRBJ2-5; D is ambiguous. Germline V gene lookup returns CDR1 LGHNA and CDR2 YNFKEQ. Trimming removed 0 bases from V and 4 bases from J, with 12 bases in between. CDR3 length equals 15 residues. CDR3 bases: TGTGCCAGCAGCCAAGAAGTAAGGGCCCTAGAGACCCAGTACTTC. It translates to CASSQEVRALETQYF.

V is TRBV25-1 and J is TRBJ2-1; no firm D call. Germline CDR1 and CDR2: MGHDK and SYGVNS. The CDR3 runs to 14 residues. Between the trimmed V and J ends, which lost 4 bases and 10 bases, there was a span of 17 bases. CDR3 bases: TGTGCCAGCAGTGGTGACTTCCGGGCCAACGAGCAGTTCTTC. Encoded protein: CASSGDFRANEQFF.

The chain combines TRBV28 with TRBJ2-5; 7 bases match TRBD1. This CDR3 comprises 16 residues. Germline V gives CDR1 MDHEN, CDR2 SYDVKM. With V trimmed by 3 bases and J by 1 base, 8 bases remained unmatched. The CDR3 DNA reads TGTGCCAGCAGTTTTCTGCCTCGGGACAGCCAAGAGACCCAGTACTTC. Amino acid sequence: CASSFLPRDSQETQYF.